The 32 T cell receptor beta chains listed next were all sequenced from one sample in a study of shared clonotypes between healthy human individuals. Produced via immunoSEQ multiplex PCR; TCRdb's table is partial and in-frame only. The sample yields more than 2 million clones, about 94% seen once. Sequenced input: naive CD4+ T cells sorted from blood. As for subset: CD45RA+ positively selected. The receptors derive from a man between 18 and 35 years old in good health.

The chain is built from TRBV5-1 and TRBJ2-7, with D possibly being TRBD2 (5 bases). Germline CDR1 is SGHRS and CDR2 is YFSETQ. V shed 2 bases and J shed 0 bases, with 12 bases lying between them. This CDR3 spans 15 amino acids. The CDR3 DNA reads TGCGCCAGCAGCTTATCTAGCAGTAGCTCCTACGAGCAGTACTTC. It specifies CASSLSSSSSYEQYF. The entire variable domain, with the rest obtained from reference TRBV5-1 and TRBJ2-7, is as follows: KAGVTQTPRYLIKTRGQQVTLSCSPISGHRSVSWYQQTPGQGLQFLFEYFSETQRNKGNFPGRFSGRQFSNSRSEMNVSTLELGDSALYLCASSLSSSSSYEQYFGPGTRLTVT.

This chain links TRBV4-1 with TRBJ2-1; TRBD2 agrees at 7 bases. The CDR3 loop spans 17 amino acids. The ends lost 0 bases at V and 3 bases at J; junction bases unmatched: 8. CDR1 and CDR2 (germline): MGHRA, YSYEKL. The CDR3 reads CASSQDAAGAVYNEQFF. The CDR3 region has the DNA TGCGCCAGCAGCCAAGATGCGGCGGGAGCTGTCTACAATGAGCAGTTCTTC.

As for this clone: The sample contains more than one DNA sequence encoding this CDR3. The rearrangement joins TRBV10-3 to TRBJ2-7, with 7 bases aligning to TRBD1. The CDR3 runs 12 residues. Germline V CDR1 and CDR2: ENHRY, SYGVKD. The V segment lost 10 bases and the J segment 1 base; nucleotides outside the gene matches: 4. DNA for the CDR3: TGTGCCACCCGACAGGGTTCCTACGAGCAGTACTTC. It is translated as CATRQGSYEQYF.

The chain has TRBV10-1 and TRBJ2-3; possibly TRBD2 for D (6 bases). CDR1 WNHNN and CDR2 SYGVQD come from the germline V gene (reference sequence). The CDR3 is made up of 15 amino acids. The V and J ends lost 0 bases and 1 base respectively, with 8 bases between them. In DNA form, the CDR3 reads TGCGCCAGCAGTGAGTCGTGGAGGGGCACAGATACGCAGTATTTT. Amino acids: CASSESWRGTDTQYF.

V gene TRBV4-3 combines with J gene TRBJ2-3; 8 bases match TRBD2. V dropped 0 bases and J dropped 7; count of bases not matched to a gene: 9. The CDR3 has 16 amino acids. Germline CDR1 is LGHNA and CDR2 is YSLEER. The CDR3, as DNA: TGCGCCAGCAGCCAAGATAGCGGGACGGCGAGCCATACGCAGTATTTT. Translating gives CASSQDSGTASHTQYF.

In this sample, this clone turned up once. This chain joins TRBV2 and TRBJ1-5; perhaps TRBD1 as D (6 bases). The germline V and J ends were trimmed by 7 bases and 3 bases, with 13 bases remaining between them. Germline CDR1 is SNHLY and CDR2 is FYNNEI. The CDR3 sequence is 14 residues long. The chain's CDR3 is CASTEGGPNQPQHF. The CDR3 DNA reads TGTGCCAGCACAGAGGGGGGGCCCAATCAGCCCCAGCATTTT.

Turning to this clone: Other DNA sequences from this sample encode an identical CDR3 as well. This rearrangement joins TRBV28 to TRBJ1-4, with a possible D match to TRBD1 (5 bases). The CDR3 has 12 residues. Germline CDR1 and CDR2: MDHEN and SYDVKM. The V and J ends lost 1 base and 8 bases respectively, with 5 bases between them. CDR3 residues: CASSLYREKLFF. CDR3 DNA: TGTGCCAGCAGTTTATACAGGGAAAAACTGTTTTTT.

To note about this clone: This CDR3 is also generated by other DNA sequences in the sample. The chain uses TRBV30 and TRBJ2-3; D unclear. Germline V gene lookup returns CDR1 GTSNPN and CDR2 SVGIG (reference sequence). CDR3 length equals 12 residues. Trimming cost V 0 bases and J 6 bases, with 7 bases left between them. The DNA of the CDR3 is TGTGCCTGGAGTGTACTATCCGATACGCAGTATTTT. Protein: CAWSVLSDTQYF.

Comment on this clone: Other DNA sequences in this specimen translate into the identical CDR3. This chain connects TRBV6-5 to TRBJ1-5; D gene uncertain. V was trimmed by 0 bases and J by 4 bases, leaving 10 bases between them. CDR1 MNHEY and CDR2 SVGAGI come from the germline V gene. This CDR3 region has 15 residues. The CDR3 DNA reads as TGTGCCAGCAGTTACTCCGGGGTGGGTAATCAGCCCCAGCATTTT. Protein sequence: CASSYSGVGNQPQHF.

The rearrangement joins TRBV7-2 to TRBJ2-7, with D possibly matching TRBD1 (7 bases). The CDR3 has 16 amino acids. V was cut by 5 bases and J by 4 bases, with 21 bases left in between. Germline V gene sequence: CDR1 SGHTA, CDR2 FQGNSA. This CDR3 is CASSHSFDRDLYEQYF. DNA for the CDR3: TGTGCCAGCAGCCACTCCTTTGACAGGGACTTATACGAGCAGTACTTC.

As regards this clone: The same CDR3 can be traced to other DNA sequences in this sample. The V call is TRBV29-1, the J call TRBJ2-3, with D tentatively TRBD2 (6 bases). The CDR3 runs 12 residues. The germline V and J ends were trimmed by 3 bases and 5 bases, with 9 bases remaining between them. The germline gives CDR1 SQVTM, CDR2 ANQGSEA. The CDR3 sequence: CSVEEGGDTQYF. The CDR3 nucleotides are TGCAGCGTTGAGGAGGGAGGAGATACGCAGTATTTT.

The chain is built from TRBV6-1 and TRBJ2-1, with unresolved D. Trimming removed 1 base at V and 0 bases at J, with 7 bases between. This CDR3 region has 15 residues. CDR1 and CDR2 (germline): MNHNS, SASEGT. The CDR3 region is CASSEVLSSYNEQFF. For the CDR3, the DNA is TGTGCCAGCAGTGAAGTCCTTAGCTCCTACAATGAGCAGTTCTTC.

This rearrangement joins TRBV11-3 to TRBJ1-4, with 11 bases lining up with TRBD1. The CDR3 length is 14 residues. Germline CDR1 is SGHNT and CDR2 is YENEEA. V gave up 5 bases and J gave up 7 bases; unmatched junction bases: 3. The CDR3 protein is CASSLGTGGEKLFF. The CDR3 DNA reads as TGTGCCAGCAGCCTCGGGACAGGGGGTGAAAAACTGTTTTTT.

The rearrangement links TRBV7-9 to TRBJ2-2, with 9 positions matching TRBD1. This CDR3 region has 18 residues. Germline assignment: CDR1 SEHNR and CDR2 FQNEAQ (reference sequence). The trim removed 4 bases at V and 4 bases at J, leaving 13 bases unmatched. CDR3 sequence (DNA): TGTGCCAGCAGCTCCGACAGGGGGTCTAGAGTAGGCACCGGGGAGCTGTTTTTT. Translation gives CASSSDRGSRVGTGELFF.

This CDR3 is CASRRDILGNTEAFF. Written as DNA, the CDR3 is TGTGCCAGCAGGAGGGACATCTTAGGGAACACTGAAGCTTTCTTT. V is TRBV2 and J is TRBJ1-1, with D perhaps TRBD1 (6 bases). V dropped 6 bases and J dropped 1 base, with 15 bases sitting between them. The CDR3 is 15 residues long. The germline CDR1 and CDR2 sequences are SNHLY and FYNNEI.

The chain carries TRBV15 and TRBJ1-4; D is ambiguous. This CDR3 region has 17 residues. Germline V gene data show CDR1 as LNHNV and CDR2 as YYDKDF (reference sequence). Trimming took off 0 bases at V and 1 base at J, with 12 bases between the two ends. The CDR3 region is CATSRDPRGGTNEKLFF. CDR3 nucleotide sequence: TGTGCCACCAGCAGAGACCCCAGAGGCGGAACTAATGAAAAACTGTTTTTT.

The chain recombines TRBV7-2 with TRBJ1-2, with a possible D match to TRBD1 (5 bases). CDR1 is SGHTA and CDR2 is FQGNSA in the germline V gene. This CDR3 region has 15 residues. The V end was cut by 5 bases, the J end by 8 bases, with 21 bases between. In DNA form, the CDR3 reads TGTGCCAGCAGCCCATGGGGCGGGTTTGGGGACGGCTACACCTTC. Protein: CASSPWGGFGDGYTF.

V usage is TRBV4-3 and J usage is TRBJ1-2, with TRBD1 matching 12 bases. Unmatched junction bases numbered 9, after V lost 4 bases and J lost 3 bases. The V gene's germline CDR1 is LGHNA and CDR2 YSLEER. The CDR3 spans 17 residues. The CDR3 DNA follows: TGCGCCAGCAGCCCAGACCGGGACAGGGGGCCGGACTATGGCTACACCTTC. The encoded protein is CASSPDRDRGPDYGYTF.

The chain employs TRBV6-6 and TRBJ2-7, with 8 positions matching TRBD1. The J segment lost 4 bases and the V segment lost 7 bases, leaving 15 bases of the junction unmatched. This CDR3 contains 16 residues. Germline loops: CDR1 MNHNY, CDR2 SVGAGI (reference sequence). As DNA, the CDR3 is TGTGCCAGCAAGAGATCGAAGGGACAGGCGGGGTACGAGCAGTACTTC. It is translated as CASKRSKGQAGYEQYF.

The CDR3 reads CASSRRTSGGPSNEQFF. The CDR3, as DNA: TGCGCCAGCAGCCGCCGGACTAGCGGGGGGCCGTCCAATGAGCAGTTCTTC. The chain is built from TRBV4-1 and TRBJ2-1; 14 bases match TRBD2. This CDR3 has 17 amino acids. Trimming at V came to 4 bases and at J to 6 bases, leaving 8 bases not matched to a gene. Germline CDR1 is MGHRA and CDR2 is YSYEKL.

The chain links TRBV5-1 to TRBJ2-1, with unresolved D. V was shortened by 0 bases and J by 1 base, with 8 bases between the two germline ends. Germline loops: CDR1 SGHRS, CDR2 YFSETQ. The CDR3 covers 15 residues. The CDR3 spells CASSLARWSYNEQFF. CDR3 in DNA: TGCGCCAGCAGCTTGGCACGGTGGTCCTACAATGAGCAGTTCTTC.

V usage is TRBV7-2 and J usage is TRBJ1-4; D is unresolved. This CDR3 comprises 15 residues. Germline V lookup: CDR1 SGHTA, CDR2 FQGNSA. V lost 1 base and J lost 8, with 14 bases in between. CDR3 sequence: CASSLEARPREKLFF. The CDR3 DNA reads as TGTGCCAGCAGCTTAGAGGCCAGACCTAGGGAAAAACTGTTTTTT.

The chain employs TRBV6-1 and TRBJ1-5; 10 bases fit TRBD1. V was pared by 4 bases and J by 6 bases, with 12 bases of the junction left unmatched. The CDR3 loop spans 17 amino acids. The germline V gene has CDR1 MNHNS and CDR2 SASEGT. CDR3 nucleotides: TGTGCCAGCAGTGCACGCAGGGACAGGGGATGGGTTCAGCCCCAGCATTTT. Its translation is CASSARRDRGWVQPQHF.

As concerns this clone: This same CDR3 is encoded by further DNA sequences in the sample. The CDR3 loop reads CASSPDRGNSPLHF. CDR3 sequence (DNA): TGCGCCAGCAGCCCGGACAGGGGAAATTCACCCCTCCACTTT. The chain recombines TRBV5-1 with TRBJ1-6; 9 bases align to TRBD1. The germline gives CDR1 SGHRS, CDR2 YFSETQ. The CDR3 is 14 residues long. Germline trimming cut 4 bases from V and 7 bases from J; bases unmatched to any gene: 3.

The chain combines TRBV28 with TRBJ1-2, with 7 bases matching TRBD1. The CDR3 runs 14 residues. Germline values: CDR1 MDHEN, CDR2 SYDVKM. V trimming: 1 base; J trimming: 6 bases; junction bases outside the gene matches: 5. CDR3 bases: TGTGCCAGCAGTTTATACAGGGGTTACGATGGCTACACCTTC. Translating gives CASSLYRGYDGYTF.

Comment on this clone: Other DNA sequences in the sample encode the same CDR3. The gene calls are TRBV10-3 and TRBJ1-5; perhaps TRBD1 as D (6 bases). The CDR3 has 14 residues. The V and J ends lost 6 bases and 0 bases respectively, with 9 bases between them. Germline V lookup: CDR1 ENHRY, CDR2 SYGVKD. The CDR3 protein is CAISEGGSNQPQHF. CDR3 bases: TGTGCCATCAGCGAGGGGGGTAGCAATCAGCCCCAGCATTTT.

The V gene is TRBV5-1, the J gene TRBJ1-2; no reliable D call. The CDR3 loop spans 14 amino acids. CDR1 and CDR2 from the germline V gene are SGHRS and YFSETQ. The V end was cut by 0 bases, the J end by 5 bases, with 11 bases between. The CDR3 region has the DNA TGCGCCAGCAGCTTGGAGGCAGAGGTATATGGCTACACCTTC. This encodes CASSLEAEVYGYTF.

This sequence joins TRBV7-6 and TRBJ1-6; a weak D match, TRBD1 (6 bases). The ends were cut back, 5 bases at V and 10 bases at J, with 12 bases in the middle. CDR1 is SGHVS, CDR2 FNYEAQ, per germline. This CDR3 is built from 13 residues. In nucleotides, the CDR3 is TGTGCCAGCAGCCTCGGACAGAGCTCACCCCTCCACTTT. It yields the protein CASSLGQSSPLHF.

V and J are TRBV6-1 and TRBJ2-7; perhaps TRBD2 as D (6 bases). The germline V and J ends were trimmed by 2 bases and 9 bases, with 8 bases remaining between them. Looked up from germline, CDR1 is MNHNS and CDR2 is SASEGT. The CDR3 contains 11 residues. The CDR3 nucleotides are TGTGCCAGCAGTGAAAACGGGGGGCAGTACTTC. This translates into CASSENGGQYF.

The chain uses TRBV6-6 and TRBJ2-7; 10 bases are a match to TRBD2. V shed 6 bases, J shed 6 bases, and the junction held 8 bases outside the gene matches. The CDR3 has 14 amino acids. Germline V gene sequence: CDR1 MNHNY, CDR2 SVGAGI (reference sequence). DNA of the CDR3: TGTGCCAGCAGCCGTGTAGCGGGAGGTACCGAGCAGTACTTC. Translation: CASSRVAGGTEQYF.

This rearrangement joins TRBV6-1 to TRBJ2-7, with D tentatively TRBD1 or TRBD2 (6 bases each). Looked up from germline, CDR1 is MNHNS and CDR2 is SASEGT. V lost 3 bases, J lost 0 bases, and 18 bases lay in between. The CDR3 runs 17 residues. The CDR3 DNA is TGTGCCAGCAGTGACCCCCCGTGGGGGGCAAGCTCCTACGAGCAGTACTTC. Its translation is CASSDPPWGASSYEQYF.

The genes are TRBV7-2 and TRBJ2-7; D remains unclear. Germline V lookup: CDR1 SGHTA, CDR2 FQGNSA. Trimming took off 10 bases at V and 2 bases at J, with 3 bases between the two ends. The CDR3 consists of 9 residues. The CDR3 bases are TGTGCCATTCCCTACGAGCAGTACTTC. Its translation is CAIPYEQYF.